Sequencing of this TCR beta chain was carried out in a study of cytomegalovirus exposure and HLA in healthy donors. To note about this clone: One end of the junction varies from germline; a read error may be responsible.

The CDR3 runs 14 residues. Germline-derived CDR1 and CDR2 are SEHNR and FQNEAQ (reference sequence). The PCR had 60 Vbeta and 13 Jbeta primers. This table comes from immunoSEQ multiplex PCR, and its TCRdb copy is limited to in-frame clones, with some not included. Of about 130,000 clones listed, roughly 84% are singletons. The sequencing sample was made of PBMCs. This rearrangement joins TRBV7-9 to TRBJ2-1; 11 bases are a match to TRBD2. This TCR derives from a girl aged 2-10 years in good health and CMV-seronegative. Here the CDR3 reads CASSSVGSGGAELF. The CDR3 DNA follows: TGTGCCAGCAGCTCAGTGGGTAGCGGGGGGGCAGAACTCTTC.